This is a list of T cell receptor beta chains from one sample in a study of identical twins. TCRdb fed the 5' RACE reads into MiXCR, producing one record per CDR3 protein. This sample has around 250,000 distinct CDR3 sequences; over 5% occur once, and the top ten carry 13% to 15%. Separately, the same data were catalogued under a study of T cells expressing NK-cell markers.

What was sequenced was CD8+ T cells sorted from blood. These receptors were obtained from a woman aged 18 to 35 in good health. CDR3s include the opening cysteine and the closing phenylalanine or tryptophan. The order of the fields is J gene, clone size, D gene, V gene, CDR3 DNA, CDR3 protein. A D gene is named only where the DNA matches it firmly. Only some rows state a clone size, as once, few, many or a class for expanded clones.

TRBJ1-1,many,TRBD1,TRBV7-2,TGTGCCAGCAGCTTATCGACAGGGTTTAACACTGAAGCTTTCTTT,CASSLSTGFNTEAFF
TRBJ1-1,few,-,TRBV12-5,TGTGCTAGTGGTTTATGGGTGAACACTGAAGCTTTCTTT,CASGLWVNTEAFF
TRBJ1-5,-,-,TRBV6-1,TGTGCCAGCAGTAGTTCGGGGAGCTTCAATCAGCCCCAGCATTTT,CASSSSGSFNQPQHF
TRBJ2-7,-,TRBD2,TRBV2,TGTGCCAGCACCGTACTAGCGGGGGGGCGCTACGAGCAGTACTTC,CASTVLAGGRYEQYF
TRBJ2-7,many,-,TRBV5-1,TGCGCCAGCAGTTTTTCCTCCGGGGATGTCGAGCAGTACTTC,CASSFSSGDVEQYF
TRBJ2-1,many,TRBD2,TRBV6-5,TGTGCCAGCAGTTACAGCGGGAAATACAATGAGCAGTTCTTC,CASSYSGKYNEQFF
TRBJ2-1,many,TRBD2,TRBV5-1,TGCGCCAGCAGCCGCAGACTAGCGGGAGGACCGTACAATGAGCAGTTCTTC,CASSRRLAGGPYNEQFF
TRBJ2-7,-,TRBD2,TRBV27,TGTGCCAGCAGTTTGGCGGGAGAACCCTACGAGCAGTACTTC,CASSLAGEPYEQYF
TRBJ2-5,-,TRBD1,TRBV4-1,TGCGCCAGCAGCCAAGAAACCGGGACAGAAGAAGAGACCCAGTACTTC,CASSQETGTEEETQYF
TRBJ2-7,-,-,TRBV12-3/TRBV12-4,TGTGCCAGCTCAAGGGGCCGCTACGAGCAGTACTTC,CASSRGRYEQYF
TRBJ2-6,many,-,TRBV7-2,TGTGCCAGCAGCTTAGGGAAAGGCCGATCTGAAACCAACGTCCTGACTTTC,CASSLGKGRSETNVLTF
TRBJ2-5,few,-,TRBV6-1,TGTGCCAGCCACCGAGGGTTCGGAGAGACCCAGTACTTC,CASHRGFGETQYF
TRBJ1-1,few,TRBD1,TRBV27,TGTGCCAGCAGTTTAAACAGGGGACTTTATCTGGGGACTGAAGCTTTCTTT,CASSLNRGLYLGTEAFF
TRBJ2-4,-,TRBD1,TRBV11-2,TGTGCCAGCAGCTTGGGCGAGACAGGGTGGACGTTTCAGGGCATTCAGTACTTC,CASSLGETGWTFQGIQYF
TRBJ1-1,few,-,TRBV15,TGTGCCACCAAGAGGGCAGGGTGGCGGAACACTGAAGCTTTCTTT,CATKRAGWRNTEAFF
TRBJ2-1,-,TRBD2,TRBV27,TGTGCCAGCAGTTCGGGACTAGCGGGGACGGGAGGGCGGTTCTTC,CASSSGLAGTGGRFF
TRBJ2-3,many,-,TRBV12-3/TRBV12-4,TGTGCCAGCAGCCCGCCCTCTAGCACAGATACGCAGTATTTT,CASSPPSSTDTQYF
TRBJ2-1,-,-,TRBV20-1,TGCAGTGCTCGGGGGAGGCAGGGTCGAGTGAATGAGCAGTTCTTC,CSARGRQGRVNEQFF
TRBJ1-4,-,-,TRBV9,TGTGCCAGCGGTGGAGGGGGACCAGAAGAAAAACTGTTTTTT,CASGGGGPEEKLFF
TRBJ2-3,many,TRBD2,TRBV29-1,TGCAGCGTCCGCCTAGCGGGAGATTGGACAGATACGCAGTATTTT,CSVRLAGDWTDTQYF
TRBJ2-1,many,-,TRBV7-2,TGTGCCAGCAGCTCTACAGACAATGAGCAGTTCTTC,CASSSTDNEQFF
TRBJ2-1,many,TRBD2,TRBV24-1,TGTGCCACCAGTGATTCACCCAGAATAGCGGGAGTCAATGAGCAGTTCTTC,CATSDSPRIAGVNEQFF
TRBJ2-1,few,-,TRBV12-3/TRBV12-4,TGTGCCAGCAGTTCAACAGGGAAATACAATGAGCAGTTCTTC,CASSSTGKYNEQFF
TRBJ1-2,-,-,TRBV6-5,TGTGCCAGCAGTTACGGAGGACCGATCTATGGCTACACCTTC,CASSYGGPIYGYTF
TRBJ2-1,few,-,TRBV7-2,TGTGCCAGCAGCTTCCGGCCCTTCGGGCTGAGCAATGAGCAGTTCTTC,CASSFRPFGLSNEQFF
TRBJ2-7,few,TRBD2,TRBV9,TGTGCCAGCAGCGTAGACGCTAGCGGGGGGACCTTGACCTACGAGCAGTACTTC,CASSVDASGGTLTYEQYF
TRBJ2-3,many,TRBD2,TRBV10-2,TGCGCCAGCAGGCGACTAGCGGGGGGCACAGATACGCAGTATTTT,CASRRLAGGTDTQYF